This TCR beta chain was documented in a study of long-term antiretroviral therapy in people with HIV. Researchers report immunoSEQ v3.0 was run at survey level. This table comes from immunoSEQ multiplex PCR, and its TCRdb copy is limited to in-frame clones, with some not included. This table has tens of thousands of clones, 75% to 90% appearing once. The CDR3 is made up of 16 amino acids. This TCR was sampled from a man aged 25 to 40 with HIV. This material consisted of unsorted PBMCs, taken 5.9 years after starting antiretroviral therapy. J is TRBJ1-6 and V is TRBV21-1; the D call TRBD1 from the table was never checked on the DNA. TRBV21-1 is annotated as a pseudogene. Written as DNA, the CDR3 is TGTGCCAGCAGCAGGACAGGGATCGTCTATAATTCACCCCTCCACTTT. Protein product: CASSRTGIVYNSPLHF.